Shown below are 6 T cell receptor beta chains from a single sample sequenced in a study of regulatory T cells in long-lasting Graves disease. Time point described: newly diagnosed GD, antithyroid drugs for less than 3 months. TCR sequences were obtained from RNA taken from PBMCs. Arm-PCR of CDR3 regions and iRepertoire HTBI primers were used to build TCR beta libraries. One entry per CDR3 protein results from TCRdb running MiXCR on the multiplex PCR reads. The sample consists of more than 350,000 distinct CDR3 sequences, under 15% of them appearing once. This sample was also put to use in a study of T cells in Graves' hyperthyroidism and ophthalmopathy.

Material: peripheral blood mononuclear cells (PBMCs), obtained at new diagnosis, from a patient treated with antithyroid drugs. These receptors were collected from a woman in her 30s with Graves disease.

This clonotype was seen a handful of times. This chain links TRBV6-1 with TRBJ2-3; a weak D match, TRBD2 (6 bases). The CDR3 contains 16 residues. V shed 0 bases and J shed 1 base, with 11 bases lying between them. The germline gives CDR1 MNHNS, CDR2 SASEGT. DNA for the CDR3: TGTGCCAGCAGTGAAGCGCAAGGGGAGGGCACAGATACGCAGTATTTT. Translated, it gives CASSEAQGEGTDTQYF.

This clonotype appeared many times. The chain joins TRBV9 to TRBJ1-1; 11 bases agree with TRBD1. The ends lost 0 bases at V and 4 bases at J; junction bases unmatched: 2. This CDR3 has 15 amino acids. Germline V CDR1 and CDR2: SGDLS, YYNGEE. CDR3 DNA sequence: TGTGCCAGCAGCGTAGCAGGGACAGGGGGCACTGAAGCTTTCTTT. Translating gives CASSVAGTGGTEAFF.

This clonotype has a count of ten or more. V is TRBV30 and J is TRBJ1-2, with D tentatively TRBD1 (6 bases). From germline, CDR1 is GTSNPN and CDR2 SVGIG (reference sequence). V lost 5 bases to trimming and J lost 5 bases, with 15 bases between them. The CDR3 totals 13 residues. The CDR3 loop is CAWRGQAGYGYTF. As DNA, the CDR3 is TGTGCCTGGCGGGGGCAGGCGGGTTATGGCTACACCTTC.

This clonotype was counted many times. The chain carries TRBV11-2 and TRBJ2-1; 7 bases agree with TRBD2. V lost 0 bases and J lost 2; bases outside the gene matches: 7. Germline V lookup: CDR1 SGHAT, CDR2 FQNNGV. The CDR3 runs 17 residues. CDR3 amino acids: CASSLEPGTSAYNEQFF. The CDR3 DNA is TGTGCCAGCAGCTTAGAACCCGGTACTAGCGCCTACAATGAGCAGTTCTTC. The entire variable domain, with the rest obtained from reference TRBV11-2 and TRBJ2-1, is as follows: EAGVAQSPRYKIIEKRQSVAFWCNPISGHATLYWYQQILGQGPKLLIQFQNNGVVDDSQLPKDRFSAERLKGVDSTLKIQPAKLEDSAVYLCASSLEPGTSAYNEQFFGPGTRLTVL.

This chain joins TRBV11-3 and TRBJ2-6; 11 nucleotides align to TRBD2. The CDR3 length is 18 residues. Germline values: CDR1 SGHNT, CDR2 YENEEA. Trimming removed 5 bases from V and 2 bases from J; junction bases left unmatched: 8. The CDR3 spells CASSQTSGIFTGANVLTF. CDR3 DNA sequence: TGTGCCAGCAGCCAGACTAGCGGGATCTTTACTGGGGCCAACGTCCTGACTTTC.

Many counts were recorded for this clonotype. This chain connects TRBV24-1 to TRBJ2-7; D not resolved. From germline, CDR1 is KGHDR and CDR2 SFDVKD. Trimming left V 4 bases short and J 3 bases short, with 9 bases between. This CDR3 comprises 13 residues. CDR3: CATSDPPGYEQYF. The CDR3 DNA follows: TGTGCCACCAGTGACCCCCCAGGCTACGAGCAGTACTTC.